The 4 T cell receptor beta chains in this list originate from one sample, sequenced in a study of T cell responses to AZD1222 COVID-19 vaccine. Repertoires were generated with immunoSEQ multiplex PCR, while TCRdb's copy carries only in-frame clones and drops some. Here the sample spans 56,000 or so clones, more than 75% being singletons. The sample consisted of peripheral blood, taken 28 days after the second AZD1222 dose. The receptors were sampled from an adult who received the AZD1222 COVID-19 vaccine.

V usage is TRBV10-3 and J usage is TRBJ2-7; weak D call: TRBD2 (5 bases). The CDR3 runs to 15 residues. Germline CDR1 and CDR2: ENHRY and SYGVKD. V was trimmed by 7 bases and J by 2 bases, leaving 18 bases between them. CDR3 region: CAIKKGAAGAYEQYF. CDR3 DNA: TGTGCCATCAAAAAGGGAGCGGCCGGGGCCTACGAGCAGTACTTC.

This chain links TRBV5-1 with TRBJ2-3, with D unresolved. Per germline, CDR1 SGHRS and CDR2 YFSETQ. Trimming took 0 bases from V and 0 from J, leaving 8 bases between them. This CDR3 comprises 15 residues. This CDR3 reads CASSLALGSTDTQYF. For the CDR3, the DNA is TGCGCCAGCAGCTTGGCCCTGGGGAGCACAGATACGCAGTATTTT. The variable domain in full, with the rest retrieved from reference TRBV5-1 and TRBJ2-3, is KAGVTQTPRYLIKTRGQQVTLSCSPISGHRSVSWYQQTPGQGLQFLFEYFSETQRNKGNFPGRFSGRQFSNSRSEMNVSTLELGDSALYLCASSLALGSTDTQYFGPGTRLTVL.

The rearrangement uses TRBV27 and TRBJ2-1; 12 positions match TRBD2. Germline V lookup: CDR1 MNHEY, CDR2 SMNVEV (reference sequence). The CDR3 covers 15 residues. The ends lost 7 bases at V and 5 bases at J; junction bases unmatched: 6. The CDR3 protein is CASTLAGGHNNEQFF. The CDR3 DNA reads as TGTGCCAGCACCCTAGCGGGAGGGCACAACAATGAGCAGTTCTTC.

The V gene is TRBV28, the J gene TRBJ1-3; the D gene is possibly TRBD1 (5 bases). Germline V lookup: CDR1 MDHEN, CDR2 SYDVKM. The V and J ends lost 7 bases and 0 bases respectively, with 16 bases between them. This CDR3 is 16 amino acids long. CDR3 nucleotide sequence: TGTGCCAGCATCCCTGGGGCAGGACCCTCTGGAAACACCATATATTTT. Translation gives CASIPGAGPSGNTIYF. Complete variable domain (other parts from reference TRBV28 and TRBJ1-3): DVKVTQSSRYLVKRTGEKVFLECVQDMDHENMFWYRQDPGLGLRLIYFSYDVKMKEKGDIPEGYSVSREKKERFSLILESASTNQTSMYLCASIPGAGPSGNTIYFGEGSWLTVV.